This T cell receptor (beta chain) is drawn from a study of long-term antiretroviral therapy in people with HIV. The assay used was immunoSEQ (version v3.0), run at survey level. Sequencing was performed with immunoSEQ multiplex PCR; in TCRdb, only in-frame clones are kept and a portion is missing. The repertoire consists of 42,000 or so clones, with approximately 85% occurring once and the leading ten covering 4.5% to 7%. Findings and caveats of the study: Viral resistance, ART adherence and therapy changes all lacked available data. Pre-ART-expanded clones dominated the repertoire at all time points.

Germline loops: CDR1 MDHEN, CDR2 SYDVKM. Trimming shortened V by 5 bases and J by 0 bases, and 4 bases separated the two germline ends. The CDR3 sequence is 12 residues long. Every sample had roughly 1-11 million cryopreserved PBMC in it before DNA extraction. This clone occurred once. No antigen is known for it. The TCR originated in a woman in her forties or fifties with HIV. The chain couples TRBV28 to TRBJ2-5; unclear D gene. Sequenced material: unsorted PBMCs, taken 3.1 years after starting antiretroviral therapy. The CDR3 DNA follows: TGTGCCAGCAGTGTGTACCAAGAGACCCAGTACTTC. It yields the protein CASSVYQETQYF.